This passage covers 9 T cell receptor beta chains from one sample sequenced in a study of cytomegalovirus exposure and HLA in healthy donors (TCRdb year 2017). Library generation was performed with the immunoSEQ multiplex PCR assay. The multiplex PCR relied on a mix of 60 forward primers for TCR Vbeta segments and 13 reverse primers for TCR Jbeta segments. Entries here come from immuneACCESS through TCRdb and include only in-frame sequences with V and J called. Some clones fail to appear in such tables; in the studies checked, an unresolved V gene covers under half of the shortfall, and the cause of the remainder is unknown. Here the sample has some 150,000 clones; roughly a tenth occur a single time. The ten top clones hold 1.8% of the sample. Sequencing was done on a sample of PBMCs. Receptors originate from a male donor in good health and CMV-seronegative.

This rearrangement joins TRBV6-4 to TRBJ2-2; 8 bases match TRBD1. Trimming took 6 bases from V and 4 from J; bases not matched to a gene: 7. The CDR3 loop spans 15 amino acids. The germline V gene has CDR1 MRHNA and CDR2 SNTAGT. The CDR3 nucleotides are TGTGCCAGCAGCAGATATGGACAGGGCACCGGGGAGCTGTTTTTT. Residues: CASSRYGQGTGELFF.

This clone has only a few counts. The V and J genes are TRBV27 and TRBJ2-7; a possible D gene is TRBD2 (6 bases). The CDR3 sequence is 14 residues long. Trimming removed 5 bases at V and 3 bases at J, with 14 bases between. Germline lookup yields CDR1 MNHEY and CDR2 SMNVEV (reference sequence). The CDR3 DNA sequence: TGTGCCAGCAGTATAAGGCGGGGCTTCTACGAGCAGTACTTC. This gives the protein CASSIRRGFYEQYF.

This clone has a handful of counts. This chain links TRBV7-9 with TRBJ1-2; the D gene is possibly TRBD1 (6 bases). The CDR3 has 14 residues. The V gene's germline CDR1 is SEHNR and CDR2 FQNEAQ (reference sequence). The germline V and J ends were trimmed by 5 bases and 6 bases, with 16 bases remaining between them. CDR3 in DNA: TGTGCCAGCAGCCTCTCGACAGGCTCCCATGGCTACACCTTC. It encodes CASSLSTGSHGYTF.

This clone was seen a few times. Within the sample, other DNA sequences also encode this same CDR3. This chain links TRBV5-1 with TRBJ1-6, with D possibly matching TRBD1 (5 bases). The V gene lost 0 bases and the J gene lost 10 bases, with 17 bases spanning the gap. The CDR3 extends over 16 amino acids. Germline values: CDR1 SGHRS, CDR2 YFSETQ. CDR3 amino acids: CASSLAGAGRGSPLHF. The CDR3 nucleotides read TGCGCCAGCAGCTTGGCCGGGGCAGGCCGGGGGTCACCCCTCCACTTT.

The chain links TRBV5-1 to TRBJ2-7, with TRBD2 matching over 8 bases. V lost 4 bases to trimming and J lost 3 bases; unmatched junction nucleotides: 6. The length of the CDR3 is 14 residues. CDR1 is SGHRS, CDR2 YFSETQ, per germline. The CDR3 nucleotides are TGCGCCAGCAGCGTCGGGACTAGTGTCTACGAGCAGTACTTC. It specifies CASSVGTSVYEQYF.

V is TRBV6-4 and J is TRBJ1-2; 12 nucleotides match TRBD1. CDR3 length: 17 residues. Trimming removed 6 bases from V and 4 bases from J; junction bases left unmatched: 12. CDR1 and CDR2 from the germline V gene are MRHNA and SNTAGT. The CDR3 sequence: CASREYPGQGASYGYTF. In nucleotides, the CDR3 is TGTGCCAGCAGAGAGTACCCGGGACAGGGGGCCAGCTATGGCTACACCTTC.

The rearrangement uses TRBV6-1 and TRBJ2-5; TRBD2 agrees at 11 bases. The J call is in doubt because the DNA end fits TRBJ2-7 better. This CDR3 has 14 residues. Per the germline V gene, CDR1 is MNHNS and CDR2 is SASEGT. CDR3 region: CTSGTSGSSYEQYF. In DNA form, the CDR3 reads TGTACCTCCGGGACTAGCGGAAGCTCCTACGAGCAGTACTTC.

This CDR3 is CASILQGAPGNTIYF. Written as DNA, the CDR3 is TGTGCCAGCATCCTACAGGGGGCTCCCGGAAACACCATATATTTT. The rearrangement uses TRBV28 and TRBJ1-3; 9 bases fit TRBD1. The V segment lost 7 bases and the J segment 4 bases; nucleotides outside the gene matches: 8. Germline V lookup: CDR1 MDHEN, CDR2 SYDVKM. The CDR3 is 15 residues long.

This chain connects TRBV5-1 to TRBJ1-1; D may be TRBD1 (5 bases). The CDR3 runs 14 residues. V lost 5 bases, J lost 0 bases, and 11 bases lay in between. Germline V gives CDR1 SGHRS, CDR2 YFSETQ. The DNA for the CDR3 is TGCGCCAGCAGACAACAGGTGATGAACACTGAAGCTTTCTTT. Protein: CASRQQVMNTEAFF.